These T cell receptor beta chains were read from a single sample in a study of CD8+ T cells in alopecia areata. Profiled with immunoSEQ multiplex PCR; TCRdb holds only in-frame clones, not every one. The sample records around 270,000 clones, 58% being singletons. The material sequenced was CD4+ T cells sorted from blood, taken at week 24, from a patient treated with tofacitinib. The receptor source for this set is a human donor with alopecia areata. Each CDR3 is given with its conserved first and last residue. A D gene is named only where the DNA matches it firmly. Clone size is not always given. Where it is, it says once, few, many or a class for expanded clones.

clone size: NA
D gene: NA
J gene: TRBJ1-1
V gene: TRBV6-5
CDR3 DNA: TGTGCCAGCAGTTCGACAGAGCGCATGAACACTGAAGCTTTCTTT
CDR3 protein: CASSSTERMNTEAFF

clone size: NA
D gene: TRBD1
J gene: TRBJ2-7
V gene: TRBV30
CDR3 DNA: TGTGCCTGGGGCAGGGGGCTCCCTGGCTCCTACGAGCAGTACTTC
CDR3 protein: CAWGRGLPGSYEQYF

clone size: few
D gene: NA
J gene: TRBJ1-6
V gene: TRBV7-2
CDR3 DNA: TGTGCCAGCAGCTTATGGGGAGATTCACCCCTCCACTTT
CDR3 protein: CASSLWGDSPLHF

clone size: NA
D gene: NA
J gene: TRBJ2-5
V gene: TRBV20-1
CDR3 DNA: TGCAGTGCTAGCCTGCGAGAGACCCAGTACTTC
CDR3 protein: CSASLRETQYF

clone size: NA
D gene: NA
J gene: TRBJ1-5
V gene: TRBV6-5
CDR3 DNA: TGTGCCAGCAGTGGGAATCAGCCCCAGCATTTT
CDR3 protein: CASSGNQPQHF

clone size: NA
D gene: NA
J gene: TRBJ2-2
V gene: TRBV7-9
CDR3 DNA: TGTGCCAGCAGCGCCAACAGCGATAGGGAGCTGTTTTTT
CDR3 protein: CASSANSDRELFF

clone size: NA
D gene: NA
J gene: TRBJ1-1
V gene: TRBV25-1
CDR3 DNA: TGTGCCAGCAGTGAATATGCGGGTGAGAACACTGAAGCTTTCTTT
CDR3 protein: CASSEYAGENTEAFF

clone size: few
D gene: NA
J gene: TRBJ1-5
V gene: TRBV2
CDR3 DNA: TGTGCCAGCAGTGACGGACGGGGGAATCAGCCCCAGCATTTT
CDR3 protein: CASSDGRGNQPQHF

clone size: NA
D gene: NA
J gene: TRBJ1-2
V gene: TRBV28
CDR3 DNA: TGTGCCAGCAGTTTTCCCCAGAACTATGGCTACACCTTC
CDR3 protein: CASSFPQNYGYTF

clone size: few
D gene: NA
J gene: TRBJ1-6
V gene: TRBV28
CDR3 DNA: TGTGCCAGCAGAGAAGAGTCTACTTGGAGTTCACCCCTCCACTTT
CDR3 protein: CASREESTWSSPLHF

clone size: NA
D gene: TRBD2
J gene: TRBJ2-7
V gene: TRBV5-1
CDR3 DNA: TGCGCCAGCAGCACCTCTAGCGGGGGGGCATACGAGCAGTACTTC
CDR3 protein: CASSTSSGGAYEQYF

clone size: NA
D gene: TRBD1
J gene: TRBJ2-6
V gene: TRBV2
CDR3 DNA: TGTGCCAGCAGTCTACAGGGGGCTGCTGGGGCCAACGTCCTGACTTTC
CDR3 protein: CASSLQGAAGANVLTF

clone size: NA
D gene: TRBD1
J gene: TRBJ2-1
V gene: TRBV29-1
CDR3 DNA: TGCAGCGGTTCCGGGGGACAGGTGCACAATGAGCAGTTCTTC
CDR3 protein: CSGSGGQVHNEQFF

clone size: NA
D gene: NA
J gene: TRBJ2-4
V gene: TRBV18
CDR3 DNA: TGTGCCAGCTCACCCACCGGGCAGGGATACTTC
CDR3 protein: CASSPTGQGYF

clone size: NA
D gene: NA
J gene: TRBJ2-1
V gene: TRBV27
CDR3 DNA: TGTGCCAGCAGTTCCGGACAGTCCTACAATGAGCAGTTCTTC
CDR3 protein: CASSSGQSYNEQFF

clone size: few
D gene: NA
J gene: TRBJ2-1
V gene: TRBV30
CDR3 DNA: TGTGCCTGGAAAGGGTGGCGCTCCTACAATGAGCAGTTCTTC
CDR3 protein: CAWKGWRSYNEQFF

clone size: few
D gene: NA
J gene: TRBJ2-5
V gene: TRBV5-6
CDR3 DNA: TGTGCCAGCAGCTTCATTGGGTCACAAGAGACCCAGTACTTC
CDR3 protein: CASSFIGSQETQYF

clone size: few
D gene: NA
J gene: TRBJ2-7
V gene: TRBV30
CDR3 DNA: TGTGCCTGGAGTGTTTACTACGAGCAGTACTTC
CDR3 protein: CAWSVYYEQYF

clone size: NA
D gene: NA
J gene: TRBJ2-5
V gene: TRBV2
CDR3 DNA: TGTGCCAGCAAGGACCAAGAGACCCAGTACTTC
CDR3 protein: CASKDQETQYF

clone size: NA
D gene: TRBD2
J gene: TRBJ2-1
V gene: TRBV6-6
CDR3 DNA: TGTGCCAGCAGCCCTGCGGGGGGTTTGAATGAGCAGTTCTTC
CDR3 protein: CASSPAGGLNEQFF

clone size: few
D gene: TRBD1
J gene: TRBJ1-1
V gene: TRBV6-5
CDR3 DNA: TGTGCCAGCAGTACCCTGGACAGGGAAGCTTTCTTT
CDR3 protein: CASSTLDREAFF

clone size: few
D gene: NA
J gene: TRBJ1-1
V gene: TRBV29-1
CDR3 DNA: TGCAGCGTTGACCCGGGGGCGACGAACACTGAAGCTTTCTTT
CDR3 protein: CSVDPGATNTEAFF

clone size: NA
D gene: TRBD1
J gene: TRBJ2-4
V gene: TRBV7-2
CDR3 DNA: TGTGCCAGCAGCATGCCGACAGGGGGCAGAAACATTCAGTACTTC
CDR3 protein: CASSMPTGGRNIQYF

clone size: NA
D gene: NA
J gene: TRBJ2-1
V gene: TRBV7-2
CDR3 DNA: TGTGCCAGCAGCGACAGCTCAGGTCTGCTCTATGAGCAGTTCTTC
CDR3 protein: CASSDSSGLLYEQFF

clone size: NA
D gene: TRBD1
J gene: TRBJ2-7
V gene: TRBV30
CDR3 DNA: TGTGCCTGGAGAAGGGGGCTACCGTACGAGCAGTACTTC
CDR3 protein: CAWRRGLPYEQYF

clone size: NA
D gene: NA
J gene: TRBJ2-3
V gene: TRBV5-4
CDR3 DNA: TGTGCCAGCAGCTTTGAGGCGGGGGCGACCACAGATACGCAGTATTTT
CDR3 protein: CASSFEAGATTDTQYF

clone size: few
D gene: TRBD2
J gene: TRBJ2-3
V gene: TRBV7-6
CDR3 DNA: TGTGCCAGCAGCTCCCTAGCGGGGGGGCCTGCAGATACGCAGTATTTT
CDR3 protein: CASSSLAGGPADTQYF

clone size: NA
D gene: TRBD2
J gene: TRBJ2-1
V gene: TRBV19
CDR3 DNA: TGTGCCAGTAGTTTTAGCGGGGGCCGGGATGAGCAGTTCTTC
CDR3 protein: CASSFSGGRDEQFF